This T cell receptor beta chain originates from a study of cytomegalovirus exposure and HLA in healthy donors. The study, taken as a whole, reports: Later on, analysis showed that most CMV-associated TCR beta chains appeared to be HLA-restricted. TCR beta chains associated with HLA were, in a later analysis, more clonally expanded than equally common others. Association of a missense DCLRE1C variant with TCR beta V- and J-gene trimming was reported in a later analysis.

PCR was performed using 60 Vbeta and 13 Jbeta primers. Repertoires were generated with immunoSEQ multiplex PCR, while TCRdb's copy carries only in-frame clones and drops some. Counted here are 210,000 or so clones, approximately 87% occurring once; the ten biggest clones make up 1.3%. This clone was detected only once. Its antigen is undetermined. J gave up 4 bases and V 1 base, and 9 bases lay outside the gene matches. This CDR3 region has 16 residues. Germline loops: CDR1 SGHVS, CDR2 FNYEAQ. Likely unrecorded immune exposures existed in these nominally healthy donors. The sample comprised PBMCs. The V and J genes are TRBV7-6 and TRBJ1-1; 7 positions match TRBD1. This TCR was sampled from a man aged 25 to 45 in good health and CMV-seronegative. CDR3 sequence reads: CASSLETGTLGTEAFF. For the CDR3, the DNA is TGTGCCAGCAGCTTAGAGACAGGGACCCTGGGCACTGAAGCTTTCTTT.